The 20 T cell receptor beta chains below all came from one sample that was sequenced in a study of cytomegalovirus exposure and HLA in healthy donors. Primers included in the PCR were 60 Vbeta and 13 Jbeta primers. Assay: immunoSEQ multiplex PCR; the TCRdb copy retains only in-frame clones and omits some. The sample holds approximately 100,000 clones, roughly 80% seen once. The sequencing input was PBMCs. The receptors derive from a man between 35 and 55 years old in good health and CMV-seronegative.

The chain combines TRBV5-1 with TRBJ1-1; 8 bases align to TRBD1. Germline CDR1 SGHRS, CDR2 YFSETQ. V trimming: 1 base; J trimming: 0 bases; junction bases outside the gene matches: 5. This CDR3 has 16 residues. CDR3 coding DNA: TGCGCCAGCAGCTTGCAGGGGGCGACTTTGAACACTGAAGCTTTCTTT. This gives the protein CASSLQGATLNTEAFF.

The V and J genes are TRBV5-4 and TRBJ2-5, with TRBD1 matching 7 bases. The CDR3 has 14 amino acids. Germline V gives CDR1 SGHNT, CDR2 YYREEE (reference sequence). With V trimmed by 2 bases and J by 4 bases, 5 bases remained unmatched. CDR3 loop: CASSFRDSTETQYF. CDR3 DNA: TGTGCCAGCAGCTTCCGGGACAGCACAGAGACCCAGTACTTC.

The chain combines TRBV29-1 with TRBJ1-4; D not certain. The germline V gene encodes CDR1 SQVTM and CDR2 ANQGSEA. Trimming removed 6 bases from V and 7 bases from J, with 15 bases in between. The CDR3 contains 13 residues. The CDR3 DNA is TGCAGCGTCGCCGGGGATTCGGGTGAAAAACTGTTTTTT. It yields the protein CSVAGDSGEKLFF.

This clone has just one count. The CDR3 here is CASSIDLASGEQFF. Written as DNA, the CDR3 is TGTGCCAGTAGTATAGATCTGGCTTCAGGTGAGCAGTTCTTC. The gene calls are TRBV19 and TRBJ2-1; D gene ambiguous. V was clipped by 0 bases and J by 9 bases, with 12 bases between them. The CDR3 length is 14 residues. CDR1 and CDR2 from the germline V gene are LNHDA and SQIVND (reference sequence).

The rearrangement uses TRBV11-3 and TRBJ1-1; 7 bases align to TRBD1. Germline V gives CDR1 SGHNT, CDR2 YENEEA. This CDR3 region has 14 residues. V lost 4 bases and J lost 5; bases outside the gene matches: 7. The CDR3, as DNA: TGTGCCAGCAGCTCCGGGACAGCAAGGACTGAAGCTTTCTTT. Translated, it gives CASSSGTARTEAFF.

CDR3 bases: TGTGCCAGCAGCCAACAGGGGATCTATGGCTACACCTTC. Translated, it gives CASSQQGIYGYTF. J is TRBJ1-2 and V is TRBV14; D perhaps matches TRBD1 (6 bases). Deletions cut 2 bases from V and 4 bases from J, with 8 bases between. Germline V CDR1 and CDR2: SGHDN, FVKESK. This CDR3 contains 13 residues.

The chain links TRBV6-4 to TRBJ1-2; D is undetermined. Germline V gives CDR1 MRHNA, CDR2 SNTAGT. V was clipped by 7 bases and J by 3 bases, with 15 bases between them. The CDR3 length is 14 residues. CDR3 amino acids: CASTQDAGDYGYTF. CDR3 nucleotide sequence: TGTGCCAGCACCCAAGACGCAGGTGACTATGGCTACACCTTC.

At least ten counts were recorded for this clone. The same CDR3 can be traced to other DNA sequences in this sample. The chain carries TRBV6-4 and TRBJ2-3; 13 bases are a match to TRBD2. From germline, CDR1 is MRHNA and CDR2 SNTAGT. CDR3 length: 15 residues. Unmatched junction bases numbered 0, after V lost 2 bases and J lost 4 bases. Here the CDR3 reads CASSDTSGGADTQYF. The CDR3 nucleotides read TGTGCCAGCAGTGACACTAGCGGGGGGGCAGATACGCAGTATTTT.

The chain couples TRBV12-5 to TRBJ1-6; 9 nucleotides line up with TRBD1. This CDR3 is built from 19 residues. In germline, CDR1 is LGHNT, CDR2 FRNRAP. J lost 5 bases, V lost 0 bases, and 11 bases had no gene match. CDR3 bases: TGTGCTAGTGGTTTGGTACTGGGTGGGACAGGGAGAAATAATTCACCCCTCCACTTT. Protein product: CASGLVLGGTGRNNSPLHF.

The count of this clone is one. This sequence joins TRBV19 and TRBJ1-1; D ambiguous. The germline CDR1 and CDR2 sequences are LNHDA and SQIVND (reference sequence). This CDR3 contains 13 residues. V shed 3 bases and J shed 1 base, with 6 bases lying between them. Here the CDR3 DNA reads TGTGCCAGTAGTATGGGCCGGAACACTGAAGCTTTCTTT. Translating it yields CASSMGRNTEAFF.

On this clone: Other DNA sequences in the sample encode the same CDR3. The rearrangement uses TRBV7-9 and TRBJ1-2; D ambiguous. V was cut by 2 bases and J by 3 bases, with 7 bases left in between. The CDR3 contains 13 residues. Per the germline V gene, CDR1 is SEHNR and CDR2 is FQNEAQ (reference sequence). This chain's CDR3 is CASSLPQDYGYTF. In DNA, the CDR3 is TGTGCCAGCAGCTTACCGCAGGACTATGGCTACACCTTC.

This clone turned up a few times. CDR3 sequence reads: CASSLARGGYIHEQYF. In nucleotides, the CDR3 is TGTGCCAGCAGCTTAGCGCGAGGGGGATACATCCACGAGCAGTACTTC. The rearrangement joins TRBV7-9 to TRBJ2-7; D might be TRBD1 (6 bases). The CDR3 contains 16 residues. V was shortened by 0 bases and J by 5 bases, with 17 bases between the two germline ends. Germline CDR1 is SEHNR and CDR2 is FQNEAQ (reference sequence). The full variable domain, its missing parts supplied by reference TRBV7-9 and TRBJ2-7, is DTGVSQNPRHKITKRGQNVTFRCDPISEHNRLYWYRQTLGQGPEFLTYFQNEAQLEKSRLLSDRFSAERPKGSFSTLEIQRTEQGDSAMYLCASSLARGGYIHEQYFGPGTRLTVT.

This chain links TRBV5-1 with TRBJ1-6; TRBD1 matches 10 bases. The CDR3 consists of 17 residues. The ends lost 4 bases at V and 7 bases at J; junction bases unmatched: 11. Germline V gene sequence: CDR1 SGHRS, CDR2 YFSETQ. CDR3 residues: CASSATPGQGSNSPLHF. In DNA, the CDR3 is TGCGCCAGCAGCGCGACCCCGGGACAGGGGTCGAATTCACCCCTCCACTTT. The full variable domain, its missing parts supplied by reference TRBV5-1 and TRBJ1-6, is KAGVTQTPRYLIKTRGQQVTLSCSPISGHRSVSWYQQTPGQGLQFLFEYFSETQRNKGNFPGRFSGRQFSNSRSEMNVSTLELGDSALYLCASSATPGQGSNSPLHFGNGTRLTVT.

The chain employs TRBV2 and TRBJ2-7; D is unclear. This CDR3 is built from 14 residues. The V end was cut by 4 bases, the J end by 1 base, with 11 bases between. Germline loops: CDR1 SNHLY, CDR2 FYNNEI. CDR3 sequence (DNA): TGTGCCAGCAGTGGTCGCCAGAGGTCCTACGAGCAGTACTTC. Its translation: CASSGRQRSYEQYF.

The J gene is TRBJ1-1, the V gene TRBV7-9, with D possibly matching TRBD1 (5 bases). With 4 bases removed from V and 4 bases from J, the gap between germline ends came to 16 bases. The germline V gene encodes CDR1 SEHNR and CDR2 FQNEAQ (reference sequence). CDR3 size: 15 residues. The CDR3 loop reads CASSSDLAGLTEAFF. The CDR3 coding sequence is TGTGCCAGCAGCTCAGATCTCGCAGGGCTCACTGAAGCTTTCTTT.

Turning to this clone: In the same sample, other DNA sequences code for this CDR3. The chain links TRBV6-1 to TRBJ1-5; TRBD1 is a possible D gene (5 bases). Germline loops: CDR1 MNHNS, CDR2 SASEGT. The V end was cut by 2 bases, the J end by 1 base, with 18 bases between. The CDR3 extends over 18 amino acids. The CDR3 loop reads CASSERVTGLVSNQPQHF. The CDR3 nucleotides read TGTGCCAGCAGTGAACGGGTTACAGGCCTGGTGAGCAATCAGCCCCAGCATTTT.

The chain combines TRBV25-1 with TRBJ1-2, with D unclear. In germline, CDR1 is MGHDK, CDR2 SYGVNS. The CDR3 consists of 10 residues. V shed 7 bases and J shed 8 bases, with 8 bases lying between them. CDR3 amino acids: CASTQQGYTF. DNA for the CDR3: TGTGCCAGCACCCAACAGGGCTACACCTTC.

J is TRBJ2-2 and V is TRBV6-6; 9 bases line up with TRBD1. V lost 1 base, J lost 9 bases, and 6 bases stayed unmatched. The germline gives CDR1 MNHNY, CDR2 SVGAGI (reference sequence). The CDR3 consists of 15 residues. Here the CDR3 DNA reads TGTGCCAGCAGTTACTTCCCGGGACAGGGAAGGGAGCTGTTTTTT. It is translated as CASSYFPGQGRELFF.

The V gene is TRBV7-2, the J gene TRBJ2-3, with D tentatively TRBD2 (5 bases). There are 13 residues in the CDR3. Germline-derived CDR1 and CDR2 are SGHTA and FQGNSA. Trimming pared 5 bases from V and 7 bases from J, leaving 13 bases between. The chain's CDR3 is CASSPGDYHTQYF. In nucleotides, the CDR3 is TGTGCCAGCAGCCCCGGCGACTACCATACGCAGTATTTT.

Only one count was recorded for this clone. V gene TRBV5-1 combines with J gene TRBJ2-3; 11 bases map to TRBD2. Germline V CDR1 and CDR2: SGHRS, YFSETQ. V was pared by 5 bases and J by 4 bases, with 3 bases of the junction left unmatched. The CDR3 contains 14 residues. CDR3 sequence reads: CASRVAGGADTQYF. The CDR3 DNA is TGCGCCAGCAGAGTAGCGGGGGGGGCAGATACGCAGTATTTT.